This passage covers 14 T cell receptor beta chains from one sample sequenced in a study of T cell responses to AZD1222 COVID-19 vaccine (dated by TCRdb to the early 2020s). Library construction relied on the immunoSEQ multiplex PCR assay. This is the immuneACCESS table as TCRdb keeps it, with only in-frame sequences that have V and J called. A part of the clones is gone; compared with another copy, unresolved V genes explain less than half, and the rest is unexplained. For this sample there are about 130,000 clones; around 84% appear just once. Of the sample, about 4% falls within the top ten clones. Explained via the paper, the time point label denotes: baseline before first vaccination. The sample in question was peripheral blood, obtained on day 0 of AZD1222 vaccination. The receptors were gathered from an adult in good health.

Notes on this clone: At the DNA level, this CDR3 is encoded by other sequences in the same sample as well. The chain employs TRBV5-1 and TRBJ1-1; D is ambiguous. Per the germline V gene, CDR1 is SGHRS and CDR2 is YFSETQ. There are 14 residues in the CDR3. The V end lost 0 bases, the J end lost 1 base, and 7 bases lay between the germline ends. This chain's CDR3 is CASSLGKTNTEAFF. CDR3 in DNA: TGCGCCAGCAGCTTGGGAAAGACGAACACTGAAGCTTTCTTT.

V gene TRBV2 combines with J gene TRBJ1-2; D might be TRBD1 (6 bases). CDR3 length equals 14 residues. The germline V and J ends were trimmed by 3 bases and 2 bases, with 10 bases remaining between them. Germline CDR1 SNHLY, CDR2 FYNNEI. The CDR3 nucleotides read TGTGCCAGCAGTGAGTCACAGGGAAACTATGGCTACACCTTC. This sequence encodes CASSESQGNYGYTF.

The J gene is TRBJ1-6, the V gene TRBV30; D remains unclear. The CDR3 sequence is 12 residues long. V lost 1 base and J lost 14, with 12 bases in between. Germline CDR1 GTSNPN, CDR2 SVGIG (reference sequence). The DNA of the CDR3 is TGTGCCTGGAGTGCGGACCTTTGGGCCCTCCACTTT. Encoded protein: CAWSADLWALHF.

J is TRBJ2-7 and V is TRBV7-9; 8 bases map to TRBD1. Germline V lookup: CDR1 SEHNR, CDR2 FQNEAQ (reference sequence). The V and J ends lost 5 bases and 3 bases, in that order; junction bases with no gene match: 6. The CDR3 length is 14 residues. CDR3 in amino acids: CASSQGQAFYEQYF. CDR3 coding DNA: TGTGCCAGCAGCCAGGGACAGGCTTTCTACGAGCAGTACTTC.

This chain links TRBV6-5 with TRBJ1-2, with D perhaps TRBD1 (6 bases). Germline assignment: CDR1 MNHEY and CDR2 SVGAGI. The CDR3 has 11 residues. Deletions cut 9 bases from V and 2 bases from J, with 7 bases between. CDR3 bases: TGTGCCAGTACAGGGAACTATGGCTACACCTTC. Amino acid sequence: CASTGNYGYTF.

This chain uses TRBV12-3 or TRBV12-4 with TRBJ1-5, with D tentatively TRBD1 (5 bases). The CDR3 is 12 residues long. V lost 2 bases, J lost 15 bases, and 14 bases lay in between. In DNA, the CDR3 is TGTGCCAGCAGTTTATTAGGTTCAGGGTTGCATTTT. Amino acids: CASSLLGSGLHF.

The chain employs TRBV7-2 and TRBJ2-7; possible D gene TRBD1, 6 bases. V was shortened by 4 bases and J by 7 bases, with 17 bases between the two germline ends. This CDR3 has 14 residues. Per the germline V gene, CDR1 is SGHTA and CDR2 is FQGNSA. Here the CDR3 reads CASSSLRGMGEQYF. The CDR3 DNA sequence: TGTGCCAGCAGCTCCCTCAGGGGAATGGGGGAGCAGTACTTC.

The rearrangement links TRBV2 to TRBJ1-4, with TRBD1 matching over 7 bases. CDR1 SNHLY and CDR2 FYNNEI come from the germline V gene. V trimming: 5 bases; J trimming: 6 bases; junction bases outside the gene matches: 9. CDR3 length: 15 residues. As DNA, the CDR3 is TGTGCCAGCAGTCCCACGGGACAGCGTTATGAAAAACTGTTTTTT. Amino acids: CASSPTGQRYEKLFF. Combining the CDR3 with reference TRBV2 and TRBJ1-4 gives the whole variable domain EPEVTQTPSHQVTQMGQEVILRCVPISNHLYFYWYRQILGQKVEFLVSFYNNEISEKSEIFDDQFSVERPDGSNFTLKIRSTKLEDSAMYFCASSPTGQRYEKLFFGSGTQLSVL.

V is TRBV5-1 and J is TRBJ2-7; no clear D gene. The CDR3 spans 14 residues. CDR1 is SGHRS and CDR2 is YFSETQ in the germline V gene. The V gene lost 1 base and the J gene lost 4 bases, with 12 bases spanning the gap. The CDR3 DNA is TGCGCCAGCAGCTTGCGTTCGACCGATTACGAGCAGTACTTC. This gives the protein CASSLRSTDYEQYF. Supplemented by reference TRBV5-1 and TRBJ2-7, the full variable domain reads KAGVTQTPRYLIKTRGQQVTLSCSPISGHRSVSWYQQTPGQGLQFLFEYFSETQRNKGNFPGRFSGRQFSNSRSEMNVSTLELGDSALYLCASSLRSTDYEQYFGPGTRLTVT.

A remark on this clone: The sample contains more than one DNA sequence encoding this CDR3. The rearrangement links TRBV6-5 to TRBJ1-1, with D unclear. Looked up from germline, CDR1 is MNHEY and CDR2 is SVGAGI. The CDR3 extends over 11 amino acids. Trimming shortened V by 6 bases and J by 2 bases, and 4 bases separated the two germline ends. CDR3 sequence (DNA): TGTGCCAGCAGGGGAAACACTGAAGCTTTCTTT. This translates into CASRGNTEAFF.

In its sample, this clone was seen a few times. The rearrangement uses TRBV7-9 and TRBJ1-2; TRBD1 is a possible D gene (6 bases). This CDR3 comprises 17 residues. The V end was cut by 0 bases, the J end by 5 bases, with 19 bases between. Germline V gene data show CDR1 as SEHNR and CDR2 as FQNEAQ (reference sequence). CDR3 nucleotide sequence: TGTGCCAGCAGCTTAGCGTTTCCGGGGGCTCGGTATTATGGCTACACCTTC. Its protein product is CASSLAFPGARYYGYTF.

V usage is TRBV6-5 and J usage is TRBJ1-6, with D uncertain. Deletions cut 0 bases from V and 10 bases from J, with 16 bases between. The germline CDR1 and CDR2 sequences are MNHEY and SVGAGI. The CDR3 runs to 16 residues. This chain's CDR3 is CASSYSRGQNGSPLHF. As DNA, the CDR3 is TGTGCCAGCAGTTACTCGAGAGGCCAAAATGGGTCACCCCTCCACTTT.

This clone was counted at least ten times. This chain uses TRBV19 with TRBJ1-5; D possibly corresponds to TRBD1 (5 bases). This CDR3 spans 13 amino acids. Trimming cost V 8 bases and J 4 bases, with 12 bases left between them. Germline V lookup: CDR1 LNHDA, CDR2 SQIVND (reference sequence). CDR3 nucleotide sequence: TGTGCCAGTCGGAGGACAATAAATCAGCCCCAGCATTTT. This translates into CASRRTINQPQHF.

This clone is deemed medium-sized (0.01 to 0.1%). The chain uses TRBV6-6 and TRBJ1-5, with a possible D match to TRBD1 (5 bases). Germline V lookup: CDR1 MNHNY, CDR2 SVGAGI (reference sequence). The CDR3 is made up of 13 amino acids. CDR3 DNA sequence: TGTGCTGCAAGGGACTATAGCAATCAGCCCCAGCATTTT. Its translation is CAARDYSNQPQHF.